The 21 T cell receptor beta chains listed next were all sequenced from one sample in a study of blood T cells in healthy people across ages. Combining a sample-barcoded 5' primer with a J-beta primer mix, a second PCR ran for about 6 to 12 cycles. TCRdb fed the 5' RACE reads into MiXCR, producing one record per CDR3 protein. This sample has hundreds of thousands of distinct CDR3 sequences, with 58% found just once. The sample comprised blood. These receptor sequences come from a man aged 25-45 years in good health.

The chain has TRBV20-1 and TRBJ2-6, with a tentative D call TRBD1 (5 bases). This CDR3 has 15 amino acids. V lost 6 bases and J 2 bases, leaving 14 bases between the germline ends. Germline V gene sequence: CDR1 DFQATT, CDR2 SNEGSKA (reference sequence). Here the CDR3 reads CSAKGLDPGANVLTF. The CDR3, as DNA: TGCAGTGCGAAGGGGTTAGACCCTGGGGCCAACGTCCTGACTTTC.

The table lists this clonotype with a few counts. CDR3 in DNA: TGCGCCAGCAGCCAATCTTTTAGCGGGAGTTTCAATGAGCAGTACTTC. This codes for CASSQSFSGSFNEQYF. V gene TRBV4-3 combines with J gene TRBJ2-7; the match to TRBD2 covers 9 bases. Germline CDR1 reads LGHNA; CDR2 reads YSLEER. This CDR3 spans 16 amino acids. V shed 2 bases and J 7 bases; nucleotides not matched to a gene: 12.

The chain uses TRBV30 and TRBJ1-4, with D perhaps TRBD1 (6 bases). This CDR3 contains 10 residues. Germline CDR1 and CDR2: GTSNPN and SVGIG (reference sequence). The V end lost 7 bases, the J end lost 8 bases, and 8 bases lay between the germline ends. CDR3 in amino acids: CAFGQEKLFF. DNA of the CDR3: TGTGCCTTCGGACAGGAAAAACTGTTTTTT.

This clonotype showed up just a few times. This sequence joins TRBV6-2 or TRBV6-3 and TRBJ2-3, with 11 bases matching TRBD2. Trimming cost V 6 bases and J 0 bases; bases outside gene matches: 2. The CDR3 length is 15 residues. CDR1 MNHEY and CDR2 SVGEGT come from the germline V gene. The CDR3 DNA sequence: TGTGCCAGCAGGGGGACTAGCGGAAGCACAGATACGCAGTATTTT. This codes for CASRGTSGSTDTQYF.

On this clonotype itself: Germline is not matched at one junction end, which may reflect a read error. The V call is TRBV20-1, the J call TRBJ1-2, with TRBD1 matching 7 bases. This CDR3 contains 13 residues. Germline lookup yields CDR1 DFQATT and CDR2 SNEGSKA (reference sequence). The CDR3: CSARSRGQWGCTF. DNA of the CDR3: TGCAGTGCCCGGTCGAGGGGGCAATGGGGCTGCACCTTC.

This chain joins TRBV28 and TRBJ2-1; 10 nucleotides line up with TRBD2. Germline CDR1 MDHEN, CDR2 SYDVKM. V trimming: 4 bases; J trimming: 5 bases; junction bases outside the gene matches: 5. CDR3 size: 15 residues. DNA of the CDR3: TGTGCCAGCAGTTCCCCGACTAGCGGGCACAATGAGCAGTTCTTC. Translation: CASSSPTSGHNEQFF.

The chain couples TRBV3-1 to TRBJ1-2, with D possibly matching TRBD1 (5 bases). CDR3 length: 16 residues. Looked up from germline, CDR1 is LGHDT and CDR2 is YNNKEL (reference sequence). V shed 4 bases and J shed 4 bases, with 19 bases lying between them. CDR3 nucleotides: TGTGCCAGCAGCCGGGCCGGGACGGGCGGTGTCTATGGCTACACCTTC. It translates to CASSRAGTGGVYGYTF.

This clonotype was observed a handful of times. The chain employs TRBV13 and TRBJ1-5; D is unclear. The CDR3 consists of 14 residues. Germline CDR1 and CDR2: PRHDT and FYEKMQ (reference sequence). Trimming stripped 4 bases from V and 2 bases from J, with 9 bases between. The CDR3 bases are TGTGCCAGCAGCTCCGGGATGGGCAATCAGCCCCAGCATTTT. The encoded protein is CASSSGMGNQPQHF. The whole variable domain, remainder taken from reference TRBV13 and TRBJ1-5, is AAGVIQSPRHLIKEKRETATLKCYPIPRHDTVYWYQQGPGQDPQFLISFYEKMQSDKGSIPDRFSAQQFSDYHSELNMSSLELGDSALYFCASSSGMGNQPQHFGDGTRLSIL.

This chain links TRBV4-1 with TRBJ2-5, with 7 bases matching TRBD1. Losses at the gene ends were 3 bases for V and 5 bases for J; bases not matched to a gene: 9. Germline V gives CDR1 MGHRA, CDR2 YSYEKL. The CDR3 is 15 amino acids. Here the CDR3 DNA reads TGCGCCAGCAGCCACGTAGGGGGCGGCTCGGAGACCCAGTACTTC. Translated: CASSHVGGGSETQYF.

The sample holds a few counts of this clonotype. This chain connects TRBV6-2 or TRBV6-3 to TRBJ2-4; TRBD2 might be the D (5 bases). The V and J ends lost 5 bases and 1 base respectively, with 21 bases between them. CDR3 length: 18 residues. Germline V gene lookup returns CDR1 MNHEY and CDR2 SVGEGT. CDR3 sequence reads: CASSGRALAGRAKNIQYF. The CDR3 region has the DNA TGTGCCAGCAGTGGCCGGGCGCTAGCTGGAAGGGCCAAAAACATTCAGTACTTC.

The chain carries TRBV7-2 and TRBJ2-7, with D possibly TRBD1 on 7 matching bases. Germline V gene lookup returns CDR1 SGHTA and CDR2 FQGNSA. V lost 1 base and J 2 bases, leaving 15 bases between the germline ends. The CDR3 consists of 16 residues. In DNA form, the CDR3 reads TGTGCCAGCAGCTTAGTAGGAGGGACAGAGACCTACGAGCAGTACTTC. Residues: CASSLVGGTETYEQYF. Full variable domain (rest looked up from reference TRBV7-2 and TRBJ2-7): GAGVSQSPSNKVTEKGKDVELRCDPISGHTALYWYRQSLGQGLEFLIYFQGNSAPDKSGLPSDRFSAERTGGSVSTLTIQRTQQEDSAVYLCASSLVGGTETYEQYFGPGTRLTVT.

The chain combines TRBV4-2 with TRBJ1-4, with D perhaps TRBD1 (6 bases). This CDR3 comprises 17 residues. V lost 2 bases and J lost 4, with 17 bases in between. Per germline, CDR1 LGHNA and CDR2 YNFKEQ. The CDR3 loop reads CASSQTSGTSDNEKLFF. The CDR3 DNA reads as TGTGCCAGCAGCCAAACCTCCGGGACATCAGATAATGAAAAACTGTTTTTT.

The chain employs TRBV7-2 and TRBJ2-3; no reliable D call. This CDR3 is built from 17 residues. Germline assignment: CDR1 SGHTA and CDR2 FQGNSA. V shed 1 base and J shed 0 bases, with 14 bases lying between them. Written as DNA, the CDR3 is TGTGCCAGCAGCTTAGGACCCTCGAGAGCTAGCACAGATACGCAGTATTTT. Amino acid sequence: CASSLGPSRASTDTQYF.

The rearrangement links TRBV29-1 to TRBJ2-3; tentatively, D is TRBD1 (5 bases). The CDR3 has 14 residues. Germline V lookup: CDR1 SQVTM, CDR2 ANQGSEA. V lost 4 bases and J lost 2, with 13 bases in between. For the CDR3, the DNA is TGCAGCGTTGGAAAGGGGCTTAACACAGATACGCAGTATTTT. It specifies CSVGKGLNTDTQYF.

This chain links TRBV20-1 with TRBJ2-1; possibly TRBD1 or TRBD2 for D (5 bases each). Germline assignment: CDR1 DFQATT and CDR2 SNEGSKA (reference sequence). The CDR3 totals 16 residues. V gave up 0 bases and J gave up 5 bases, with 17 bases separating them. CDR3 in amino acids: CSARDRWGPGNNEQFF. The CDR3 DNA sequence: TGCAGTGCTAGAGATCGCTGGGGACCGGGGAACAATGAGCAGTTCTTC.

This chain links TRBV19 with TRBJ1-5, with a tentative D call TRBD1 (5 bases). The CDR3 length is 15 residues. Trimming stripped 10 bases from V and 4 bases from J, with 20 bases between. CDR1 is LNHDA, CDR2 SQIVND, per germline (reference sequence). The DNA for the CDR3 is TGTGCCACCAGTGGGACCGTCGAACTAAATCAGCCCCAGCATTTT. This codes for CATSGTVELNQPQHF. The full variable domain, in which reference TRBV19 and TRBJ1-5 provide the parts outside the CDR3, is DGGITQSPKYLFRKEGQNVTLSCEQNLNHDAMYWYRQDPGQGLRLIYYSQIVNDFQKGDIAEGYSVSREKKESFPLTVTSAQKNPTAFYLCATSGTVELNQPQHFGDGTRLSIL.

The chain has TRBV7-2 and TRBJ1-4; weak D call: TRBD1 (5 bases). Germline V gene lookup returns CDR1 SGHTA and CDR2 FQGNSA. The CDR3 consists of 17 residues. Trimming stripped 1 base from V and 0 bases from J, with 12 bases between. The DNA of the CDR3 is TGTGCCAGCAGCTTAGTGGGACTCTATTCAACTAATGAAAAACTGTTTTTT. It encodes CASSLVGLYSTNEKLFF.

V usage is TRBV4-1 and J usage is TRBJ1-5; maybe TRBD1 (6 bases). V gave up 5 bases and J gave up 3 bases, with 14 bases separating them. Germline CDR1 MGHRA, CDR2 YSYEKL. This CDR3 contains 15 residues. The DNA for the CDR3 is TGCGCCAGCAGCACCGACAACAGGGACAATCAGCCCCAGCATTTT. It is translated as CASSTDNRDNQPQHF.

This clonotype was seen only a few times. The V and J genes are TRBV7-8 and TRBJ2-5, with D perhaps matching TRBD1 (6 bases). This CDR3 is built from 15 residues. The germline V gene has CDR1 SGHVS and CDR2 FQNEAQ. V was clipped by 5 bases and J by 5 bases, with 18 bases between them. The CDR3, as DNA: TGTGCCAGCAGCCCCGACAAGATTAGGGGGGAGACCCAGTACTTC. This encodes CASSPDKIRGETQYF.

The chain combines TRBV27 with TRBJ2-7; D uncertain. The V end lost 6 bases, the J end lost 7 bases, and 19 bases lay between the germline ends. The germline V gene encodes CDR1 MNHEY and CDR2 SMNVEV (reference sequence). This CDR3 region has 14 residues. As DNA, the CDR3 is TGTGCCAGCAGCTCCCCCTCAATCCCAAGTGAGCAGTACTTC. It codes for CASSSPSIPSEQYF.

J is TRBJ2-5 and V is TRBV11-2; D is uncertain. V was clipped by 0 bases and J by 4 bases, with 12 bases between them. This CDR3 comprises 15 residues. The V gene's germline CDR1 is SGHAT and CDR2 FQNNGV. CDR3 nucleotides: TGTGCCAGCAGCTTAGATGTTGCGATAGGAGAGACCCAGTACTTC. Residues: CASSLDVAIGETQYF.